The 9 T cell receptor beta chains listed next were all sequenced from one sample in a study of cytomegalovirus exposure and HLA in healthy donors. The PCR contained 60 Vbeta and 13 Jbeta primers. Produced via immunoSEQ multiplex PCR; TCRdb's table is partial and in-frame only. Found here are some 150,000 clones, roughly two thirds of them singletons; the top ten hold over 2.5%. Sequencing input: PBMCs. Receptors were obtained from a woman aged 25-40 years in good health and CMV-seronegative.

The chain employs TRBV7-9 and TRBJ2-7; TRBD1 matches 8 bases. Germline V gene lookup returns CDR1 SEHNR and CDR2 FQNEAQ (reference sequence). Losses at the gene ends were 4 bases for V and 3 bases for J; bases not matched to a gene: 11. CDR3 size: 16 residues. The CDR3 spells CASSSTSADRDYEQYF. The CDR3 DNA reads TGTGCCAGCAGCTCAACTTCAGCGGACAGGGACTACGAGCAGTACTTC.

The CDR3 DNA reads as TGCGCCAGCAGCTTGGAAGGGGTTGGGGCCTACGAGCAGTACTTC. Its protein is CASSLEGVGAYEQYF. This rearrangement joins TRBV5-1 to TRBJ2-7; TRBD1 might be the D (5 bases). Trimming stripped 0 bases from V and 2 bases from J, with 12 bases between. Germline V CDR1 and CDR2: SGHRS, YFSETQ. The CDR3 extends over 15 amino acids. The full variable domain, with the rest looked up from reference TRBV5-1 and TRBJ2-7, is KAGVTQTPRYLIKTRGQQVTLSCSPISGHRSVSWYQQTPGQGLQFLFEYFSETQRNKGNFPGRFSGRQFSNSRSEMNVSTLELGDSALYLCASSLEGVGAYEQYFGPGTRLTVT.

The chain employs TRBV11-1 and TRBJ2-7; 11 bases align to TRBD1. CDR1 and CDR2 from the germline V gene are SGHAT and FQDESV (reference sequence). The CDR3 is made up of 15 amino acids. The V and J ends lost 5 bases and 6 bases, in that order; junction bases with no gene match: 9. CDR3: CASSVLGQGVREQYF. The CDR3, as DNA: TGTGCCAGCAGCGTCCTGGGACAGGGGGTGCGCGAGCAGTACTTC.

The V gene is TRBV30, the J gene TRBJ2-3; possibly TRBD1 for D (6 bases). The CDR3 is 17 amino acids. V was shortened by 0 bases and J by 4 bases, with 20 bases between the two germline ends. Per the germline V gene, CDR1 is GTSNPN and CDR2 is SVGIG (reference sequence). The CDR3 loop is CAWSVKPGQIGADTQYF. Here the CDR3 DNA reads TGTGCCTGGAGTGTAAAGCCGGGACAAATAGGGGCAGATACGCAGTATTTT. The full variable domain, completed using reference TRBV30 and TRBJ2-3, is SQTIHQWPATLVQPVGSPLSLECTVEGTSNPNLYWYRQAAGRGLQLLFYSVGIGQISSEVPQNLSASRPQDRQFILSSKKLLLSDSGFYLCAWSVKPGQIGADTQYFGPGTRLTVL.

This clone was seen more than once but under ten times. The chain joins TRBV7-2 to TRBJ2-7, with D tentatively TRBD1 (5 bases). Germline-derived CDR1 and CDR2 are SGHTA and FQGNSA. Deletions cut 5 bases from V and 3 bases from J, with 20 bases between. The CDR3 is 16 amino acids. The CDR3 loop reads CASSLSGAENHYEQYF. As DNA, the CDR3 is TGTGCCAGCAGCCTCTCTGGGGCGGAAAATCACTACGAGCAGTACTTC.

The chain employs TRBV19 and TRBJ2-7; a possible D gene is TRBD1 (5 bases). Per germline, CDR1 LNHDA and CDR2 SQIVND (reference sequence). The V end lost 3 bases, the J end lost 5 bases, and 14 bases lay between the germline ends. The length of the CDR3 is 14 residues. CDR3 nucleotides: TGTGCCAGTAGTATGACAGAAAGAGGCCACGAGCAGTACTTC. Amino acids: CASSMTERGHEQYF.

This sequence joins TRBV5-1 and TRBJ2-7, with 8 bases lining up with TRBD1. J gave up 3 bases and V 4 bases, and 0 bases lay outside the gene matches. CDR1 and CDR2 from the germline V gene are SGHRS and YFSETQ. The CDR3 is 12 residues long. CDR3 loop: CASSDRGYEQYF. In nucleotides, the CDR3 is TGCGCCAGCAGCGACAGGGGCTACGAGCAGTACTTC.

The chain uses TRBV7-9 and TRBJ2-1; 8 bases fit TRBD1. Germline assignment: CDR1 SEHNR and CDR2 FQNEAQ (reference sequence). The V and J ends lost 5 bases and 8 bases, in that order; junction bases with no gene match: 8. This CDR3 has 14 amino acids. The CDR3 nucleotides are TGTGCCAGCAGCCCCCCGGGGACAGGCTATGAGCAGTTCTTC. Amino acids: CASSPPGTGYEQFF.

V is TRBV28 and J is TRBJ2-5; 10 bases align to TRBD1. The CDR3 sequence is 14 residues long. The trim removed 6 bases at V and 5 bases at J, leaving 6 bases unmatched. Germline CDR1 and CDR2: MDHEN and SYDVKM. The CDR3, as DNA: TGTGCCAGCAGCGAGACAGGGGGCGTTGAGACCCAGTACTTC. Amino acids: CASSETGGVETQYF.